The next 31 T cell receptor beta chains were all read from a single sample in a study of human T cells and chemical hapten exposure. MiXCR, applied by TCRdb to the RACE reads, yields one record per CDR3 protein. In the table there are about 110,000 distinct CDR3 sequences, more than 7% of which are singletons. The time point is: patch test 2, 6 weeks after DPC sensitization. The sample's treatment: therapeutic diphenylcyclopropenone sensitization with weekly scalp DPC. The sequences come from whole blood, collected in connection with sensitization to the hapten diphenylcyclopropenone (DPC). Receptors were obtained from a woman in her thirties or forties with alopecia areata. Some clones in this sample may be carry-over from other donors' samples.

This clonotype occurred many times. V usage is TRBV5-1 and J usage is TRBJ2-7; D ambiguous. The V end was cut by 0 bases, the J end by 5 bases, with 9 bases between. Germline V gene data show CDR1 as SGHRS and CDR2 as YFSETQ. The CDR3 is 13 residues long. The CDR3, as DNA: TGCGCCAGCAGCTTGGAGAATCCCAACGAGCAGTACTTC. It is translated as CASSLENPNEQYF.

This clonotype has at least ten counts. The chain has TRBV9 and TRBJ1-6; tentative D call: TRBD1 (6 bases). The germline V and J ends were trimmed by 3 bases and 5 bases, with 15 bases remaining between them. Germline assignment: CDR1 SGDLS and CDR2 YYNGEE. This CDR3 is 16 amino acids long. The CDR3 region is CASSATGTLNNSPLHF. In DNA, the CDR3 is TGTGCCAGCAGCGCTACCGGGACACTGAATAATTCACCCCTCCACTTT.

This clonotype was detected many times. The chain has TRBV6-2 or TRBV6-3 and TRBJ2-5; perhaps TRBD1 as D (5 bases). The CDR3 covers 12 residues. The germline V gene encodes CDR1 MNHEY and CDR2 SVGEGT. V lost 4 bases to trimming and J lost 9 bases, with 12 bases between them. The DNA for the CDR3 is TGTGCCAGCAGTTGGGGCCTTATGGCCCAGTACTTC. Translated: CASSWGLMAQYF.

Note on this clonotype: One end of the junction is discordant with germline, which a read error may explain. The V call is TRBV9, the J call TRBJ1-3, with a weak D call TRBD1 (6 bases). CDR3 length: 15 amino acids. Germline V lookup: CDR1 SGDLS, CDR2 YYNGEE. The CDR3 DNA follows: TGTGCCAGCAGCCGACAACAGGGCTCTGAAAACACCATATATTTT. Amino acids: CASSRQQGSENTIYF.

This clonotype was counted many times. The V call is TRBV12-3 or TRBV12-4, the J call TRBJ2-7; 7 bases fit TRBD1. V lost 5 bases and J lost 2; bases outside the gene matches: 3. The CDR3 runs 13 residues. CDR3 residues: CASSPQGAYEQYF. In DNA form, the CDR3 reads TGTGCCAGCAGTCCCCAGGGGGCCTACGAGCAGTACTTC.

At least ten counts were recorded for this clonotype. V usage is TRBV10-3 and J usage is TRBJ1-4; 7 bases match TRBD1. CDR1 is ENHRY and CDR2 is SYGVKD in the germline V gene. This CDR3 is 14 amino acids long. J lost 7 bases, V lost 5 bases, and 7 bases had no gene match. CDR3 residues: CAISIDREGEKLFF. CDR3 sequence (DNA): TGTGCCATCAGTATAGACAGGGAAGGTGAAAAACTGTTTTTT.

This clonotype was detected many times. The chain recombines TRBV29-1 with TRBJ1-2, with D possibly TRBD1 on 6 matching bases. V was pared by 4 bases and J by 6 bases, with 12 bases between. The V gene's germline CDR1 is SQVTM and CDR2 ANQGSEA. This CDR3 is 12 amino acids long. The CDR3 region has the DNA TGCAGCGTTGCCAGGGGTTTTGATGGCTACACCTTC. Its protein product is CSVARGFDGYTF.

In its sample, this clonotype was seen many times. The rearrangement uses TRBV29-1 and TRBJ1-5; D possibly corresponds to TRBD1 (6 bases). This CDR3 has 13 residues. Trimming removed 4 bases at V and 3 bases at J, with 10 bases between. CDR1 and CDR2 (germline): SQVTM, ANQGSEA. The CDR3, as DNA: TGCAGCGTTGGGGGGGGCCTCAATCAGCCCCAGCATTTT. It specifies CSVGGGLNQPQHF.

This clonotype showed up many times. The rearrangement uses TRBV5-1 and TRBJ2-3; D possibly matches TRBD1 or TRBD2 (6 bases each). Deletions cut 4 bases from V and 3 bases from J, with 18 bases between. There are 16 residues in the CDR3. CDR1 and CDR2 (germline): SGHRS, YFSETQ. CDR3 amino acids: CASSPRGALETDTQYF. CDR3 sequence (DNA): TGCGCCAGCAGCCCTAGGGGGGCCCTGGAGACAGATACGCAGTATTTT.

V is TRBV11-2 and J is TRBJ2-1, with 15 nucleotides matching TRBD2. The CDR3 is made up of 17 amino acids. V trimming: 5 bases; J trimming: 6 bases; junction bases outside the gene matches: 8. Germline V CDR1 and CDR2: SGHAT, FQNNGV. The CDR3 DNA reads TGTGCCAGCAGCCCGGGACTAGCGGGGGGTTTAGGCAATGAGCAGTTCTTC. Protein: CASSPGLAGGLGNEQFF.

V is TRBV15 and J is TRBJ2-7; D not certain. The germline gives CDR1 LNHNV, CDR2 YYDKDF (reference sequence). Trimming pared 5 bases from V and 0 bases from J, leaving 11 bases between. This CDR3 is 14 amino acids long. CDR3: CATSRPGSSYEQYF. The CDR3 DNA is TGTGCCACCAGCCGCCCCGGTAGCTCCTACGAGCAGTACTTC.

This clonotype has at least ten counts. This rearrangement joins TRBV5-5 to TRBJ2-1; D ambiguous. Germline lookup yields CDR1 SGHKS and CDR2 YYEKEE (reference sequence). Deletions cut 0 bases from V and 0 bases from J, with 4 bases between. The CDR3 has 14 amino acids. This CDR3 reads CASSLEGSYNEQFF. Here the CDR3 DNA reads TGTGCCAGCAGCTTGGAGGGCTCCTACAATGAGCAGTTCTTC.

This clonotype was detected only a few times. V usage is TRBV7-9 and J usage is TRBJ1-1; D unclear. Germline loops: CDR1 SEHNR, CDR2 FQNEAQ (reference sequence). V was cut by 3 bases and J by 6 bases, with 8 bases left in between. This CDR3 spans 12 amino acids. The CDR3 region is CASSFIISEAFF. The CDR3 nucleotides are TGTGCCAGCAGCTTTATCATTTCTGAAGCTTTCTTT.

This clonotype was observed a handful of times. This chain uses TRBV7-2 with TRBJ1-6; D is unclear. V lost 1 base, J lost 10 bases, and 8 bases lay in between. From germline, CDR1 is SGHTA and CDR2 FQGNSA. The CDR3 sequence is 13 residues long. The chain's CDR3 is CASSLEMGSPLHF. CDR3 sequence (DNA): TGTGCCAGCAGCTTAGAAATGGGGTCACCCCTCCACTTT.

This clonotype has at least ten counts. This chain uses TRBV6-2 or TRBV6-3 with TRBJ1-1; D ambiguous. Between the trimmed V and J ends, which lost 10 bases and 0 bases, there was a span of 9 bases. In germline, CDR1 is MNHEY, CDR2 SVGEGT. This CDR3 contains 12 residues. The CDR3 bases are TGTGCCACCGAAGACTTGAACACTGAAGCTTTCTTT. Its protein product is CATEDLNTEAFF.

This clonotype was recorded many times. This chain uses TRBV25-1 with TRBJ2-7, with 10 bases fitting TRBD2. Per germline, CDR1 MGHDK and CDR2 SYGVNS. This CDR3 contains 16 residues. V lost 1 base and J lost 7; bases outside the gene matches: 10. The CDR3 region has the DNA TGTGCCAGCAGTGAATCGGGTAGCGGGGGGAGTGGGGAGCAGTACTTC. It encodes CASSESGSGGSGEQYF.

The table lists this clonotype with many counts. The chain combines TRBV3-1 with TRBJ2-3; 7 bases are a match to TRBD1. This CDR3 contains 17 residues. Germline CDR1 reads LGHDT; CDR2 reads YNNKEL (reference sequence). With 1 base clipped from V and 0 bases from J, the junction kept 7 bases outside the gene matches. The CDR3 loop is CASSQGRGGRSTDTQYF. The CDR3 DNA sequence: TGTGCCAGCAGCCAAGGTCGAGGGGGCCGAAGCACAGATACGCAGTATTTT.

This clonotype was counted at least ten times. In DNA form, the CDR3 reads TGTGCCAGCAGCCAAGATAGTTATCAGCCCCAGCATTTT. It is translated as CASSQDSYQPQHF. This sequence joins TRBV4-2 and TRBJ1-5; no clear D gene. The germline V gene has CDR1 LGHNA and CDR2 YNFKEQ. V lost 0 bases and J lost 5, with 5 bases in between. This CDR3 region has 13 residues.

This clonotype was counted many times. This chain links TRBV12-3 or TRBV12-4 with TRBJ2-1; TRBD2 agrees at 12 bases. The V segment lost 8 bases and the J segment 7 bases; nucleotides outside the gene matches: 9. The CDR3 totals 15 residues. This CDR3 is CASRAGLAGGNEQFF. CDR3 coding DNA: TGTGCCAGCCGGGCTGGCCTAGCGGGGGGGAATGAGCAGTTCTTC.

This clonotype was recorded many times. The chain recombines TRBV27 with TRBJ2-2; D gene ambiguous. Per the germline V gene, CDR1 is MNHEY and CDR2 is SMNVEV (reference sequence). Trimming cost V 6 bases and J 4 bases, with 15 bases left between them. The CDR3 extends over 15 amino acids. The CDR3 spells CASRYYFLGTGELFF. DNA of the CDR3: TGTGCCAGCAGATACTACTTTCTAGGCACCGGGGAGCTGTTTTTT.

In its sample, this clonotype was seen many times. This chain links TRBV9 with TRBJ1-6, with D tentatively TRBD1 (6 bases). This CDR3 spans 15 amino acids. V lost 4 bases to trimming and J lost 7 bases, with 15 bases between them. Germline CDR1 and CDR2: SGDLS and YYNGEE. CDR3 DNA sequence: TGTGCCAGCAGCCCCTCCGGGGGCGCGAATTCACCCCTCCACTTT. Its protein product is CASSPSGGANSPLHF. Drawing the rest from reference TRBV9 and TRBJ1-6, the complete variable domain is DSGVTQTPKHLITATGQRVTLRCSPRSGDLSVYWYQQSLDQGLQFLIQYYNGEERAKGNILERFSAQQFPDLHSELNLSSLELGDSALYFCASSPSGGANSPLHFGNGTRLTVT.

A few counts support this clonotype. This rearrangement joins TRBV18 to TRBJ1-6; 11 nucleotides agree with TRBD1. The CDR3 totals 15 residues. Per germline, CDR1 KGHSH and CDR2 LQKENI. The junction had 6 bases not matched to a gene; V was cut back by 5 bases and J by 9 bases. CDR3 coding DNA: TGTGCCAGCTCAGATACCGGGACAGGGGGTTCACCCCTCCACTTT. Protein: CASSDTGTGGSPLHF. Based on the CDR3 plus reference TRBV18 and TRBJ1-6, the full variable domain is NAGVMQNPRHLVRRRGQEARLRCSPMKGHSHVYWYRQLPEEGLKFMVYLQKENIIDESGMPKERFSAEFPKEGPSILRIQQVVRGDSAAYFCASSDTGTGGSPLHFGNGTRLTVT.

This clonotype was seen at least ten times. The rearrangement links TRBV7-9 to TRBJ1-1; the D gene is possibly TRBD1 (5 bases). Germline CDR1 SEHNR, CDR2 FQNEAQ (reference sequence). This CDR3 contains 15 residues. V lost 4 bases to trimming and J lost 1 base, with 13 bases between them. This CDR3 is CASSSGEGSNTEAFF. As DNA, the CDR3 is TGTGCCAGCAGCTCCGGGGAGGGGTCGAACACTGAAGCTTTCTTT.

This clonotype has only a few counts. As DNA, the CDR3 is TGTGCCAGCAGTACCAGGGGACAGGGGTCTCCCTACGAGCAGTACTTC. Translating it yields CASSTRGQGSPYEQYF. J is TRBJ2-7 and V is TRBV6-5; 10 nucleotides match TRBD1. Losses at the gene ends were 5 bases for V and 2 bases for J; bases not matched to a gene: 9. CDR3 size: 16 residues. CDR1 and CDR2 (germline): MNHEY, SVGAGI.

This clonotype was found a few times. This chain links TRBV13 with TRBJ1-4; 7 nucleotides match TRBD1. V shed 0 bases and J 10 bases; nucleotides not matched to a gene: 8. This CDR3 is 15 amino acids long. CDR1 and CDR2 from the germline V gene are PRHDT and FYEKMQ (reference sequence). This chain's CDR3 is CASSLGGQALGKLFF. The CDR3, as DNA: TGTGCCAGCAGCTTAGGAGGACAGGCCTTGGGAAAACTGTTTTTT.

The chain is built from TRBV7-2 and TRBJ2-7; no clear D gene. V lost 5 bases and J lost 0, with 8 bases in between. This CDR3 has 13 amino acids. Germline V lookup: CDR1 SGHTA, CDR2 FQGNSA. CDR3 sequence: CASSPTVSYEQYF. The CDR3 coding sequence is TGTGCCAGCAGCCCAACGGTCTCCTACGAGCAGTACTTC.

This CDR3 reads CASRWYPSPKPCEQYF. In DNA form, the CDR3 reads TGTGCAAGTCGATGGTACCCCAGTCCCAAACCCTGCGAGCAGTACTTC. The chain uses TRBV12-2 and TRBJ2-7; the D call TRBD1 from the table was never checked on the DNA. TRBV12-2 is labeled a pseudogene. This CDR3 contains 16 residues.

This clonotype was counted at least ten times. This CDR3 reads CASREENYGYTF. CDR3 nucleotides: TGTGCCAGCAGGGAGGAGAACTATGGCTACACCTTC. The rearrangement uses TRBV28 and TRBJ1-2; D is ambiguous. V lost 6 bases and J lost 2, with 7 bases in between. The CDR3 has 12 residues. Germline CDR1 is MDHEN and CDR2 is SYDVKM.

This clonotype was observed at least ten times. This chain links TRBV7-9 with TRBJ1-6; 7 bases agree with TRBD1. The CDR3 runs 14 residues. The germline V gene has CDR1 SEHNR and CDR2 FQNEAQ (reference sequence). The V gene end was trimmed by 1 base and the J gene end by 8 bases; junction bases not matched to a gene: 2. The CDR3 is CASSLDRGYSPLHF. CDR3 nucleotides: TGTGCCAGCAGCTTAGACAGGGGTTATTCACCCCTCCACTTT.

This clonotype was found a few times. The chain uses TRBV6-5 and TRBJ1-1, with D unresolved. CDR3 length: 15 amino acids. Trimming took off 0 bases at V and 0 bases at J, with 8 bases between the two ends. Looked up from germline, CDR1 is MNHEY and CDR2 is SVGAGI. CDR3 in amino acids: CASSYSGDLNTEAFF. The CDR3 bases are TGTGCCAGCAGTTACTCCGGAGACCTGAACACTGAAGCTTTCTTT.

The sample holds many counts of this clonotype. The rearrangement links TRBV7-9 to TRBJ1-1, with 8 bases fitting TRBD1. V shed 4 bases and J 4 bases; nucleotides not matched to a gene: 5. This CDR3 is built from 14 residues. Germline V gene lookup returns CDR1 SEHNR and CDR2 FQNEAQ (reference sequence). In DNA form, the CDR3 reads TGTGCCAGCAGCTCGTTAACAGGGGGCACTGAAGCTTTCTTT. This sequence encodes CASSSLTGGTEAFF.